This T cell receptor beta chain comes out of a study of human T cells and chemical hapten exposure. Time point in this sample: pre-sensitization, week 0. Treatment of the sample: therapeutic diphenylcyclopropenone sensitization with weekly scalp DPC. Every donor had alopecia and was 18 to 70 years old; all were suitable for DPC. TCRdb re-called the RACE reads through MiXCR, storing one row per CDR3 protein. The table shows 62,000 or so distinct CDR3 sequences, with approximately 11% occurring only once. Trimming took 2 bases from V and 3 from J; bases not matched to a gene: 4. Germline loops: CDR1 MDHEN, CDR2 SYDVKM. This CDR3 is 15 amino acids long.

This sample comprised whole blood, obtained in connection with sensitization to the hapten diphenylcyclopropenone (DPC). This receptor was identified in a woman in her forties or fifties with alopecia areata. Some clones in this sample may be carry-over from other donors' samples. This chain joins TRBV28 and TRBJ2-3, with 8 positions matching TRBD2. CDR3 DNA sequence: TGTGCCAGCAGTTTACCTAGCGGGCTTACAGATACGCAGTATTTT. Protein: CASSLPSGLTDTQYF.